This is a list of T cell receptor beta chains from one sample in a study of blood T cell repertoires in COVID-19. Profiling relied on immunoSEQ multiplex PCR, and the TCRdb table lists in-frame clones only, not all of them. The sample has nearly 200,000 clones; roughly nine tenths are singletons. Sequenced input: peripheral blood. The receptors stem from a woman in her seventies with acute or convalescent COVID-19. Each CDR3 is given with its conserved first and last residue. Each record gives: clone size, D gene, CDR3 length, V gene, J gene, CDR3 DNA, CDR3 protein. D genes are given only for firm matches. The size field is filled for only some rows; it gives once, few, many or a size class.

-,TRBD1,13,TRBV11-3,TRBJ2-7,TGTGCCAGCAGCTGGGACAGGGTGAACGAGCAGTACTTC,CASSWDRVNEQYF
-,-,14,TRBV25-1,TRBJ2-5,TGTGCCAGCAGTGAGTCTGACAGCCAAGAGACCCAGTACTTC,CASSESDSQETQYF
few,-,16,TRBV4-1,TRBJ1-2,TGCGCCAGCAGCCAAGATCTACAGTCTTCTAACTATGGCTACACCTTC,CASSQDLQSSNYGYTF
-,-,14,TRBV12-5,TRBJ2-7,TGTGCTAGTGGTTTGTGGGGCCCCTCTGAGGAGCAGTACTTC,CASGLWGPSEEQYF
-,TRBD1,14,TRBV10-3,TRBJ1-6,TGTGCCATCGGGGCCGGGGACAGGACTTCACCCCTCCACTTT,CAIGAGDRTSPLHF
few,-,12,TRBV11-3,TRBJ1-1,TGTGCCAGCAGCAAGACAGTTACCCAGGCTTTCTTT,CASSKTVTQAFF
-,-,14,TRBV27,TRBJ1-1,TGTGCCAGCAGTCCAAACAGGGCCCTTGGGGAAGCTTTCTTT,CASSPNRALGEAFF
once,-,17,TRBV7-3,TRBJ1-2,TGTGCCAGCAGCTTAATCTGGGCCAAGACCTCCGGCTATGGCTACACCTTC,CASSLIWAKTSGYGYTF
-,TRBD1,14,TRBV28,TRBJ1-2,TGTGCCAGCAGTACCGGACAGGGAAACTATGGCTACACCTTC,CASSTGQGNYGYTF
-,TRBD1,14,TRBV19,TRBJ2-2,TGTGCCAGTACGGGACAGGGGTACACCGGGGAGCTGTTTTTT,CASTGQGYTGELFF
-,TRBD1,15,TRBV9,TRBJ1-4,TGTGCCAGCAGCAGGGGACAGGCTTCCCAGGAAAAACTGTTTTTT,CASSRGQASQEKLFF
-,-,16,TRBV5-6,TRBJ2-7,TGTGCCAGCAGTCTTTTGGAGGGGGCTACGTGGTACGAGCAGTACTTC,CASSLLEGATWYEQYF
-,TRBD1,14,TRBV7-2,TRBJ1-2,TGTGCCAGCAGCCCGCGACAGGGGGCCTATGGCTACACCTTC,CASSPRQGAYGYTF
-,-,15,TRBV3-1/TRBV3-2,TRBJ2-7,TGTGCCAGCAGCCACGCAGGGTTTTCCTCCTACGAGCAGTACTTC,CASSHAGFSSYEQYF
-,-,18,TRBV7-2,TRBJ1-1,TGTGCCAGCAGCCGGCGGGGCAGCCTTCCTCTAATGAACACTGAAGCTTTCTTT,CASSRRGSLPLMNTEAFF
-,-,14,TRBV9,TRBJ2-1,TGTGCCAGCAGCCTAACTAGCAGAAACAATGAGCAGTTCTTC,CASSLTSRNNEQFF
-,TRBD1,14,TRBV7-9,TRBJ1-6,TGTGCCAGCAGACTACAGGGGGCTAATTCACCCCTCCACTTT,CASRLQGANSPLHF
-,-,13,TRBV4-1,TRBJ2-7,TGCGCCAGCAGTCCGGGTCCTTCCTACGAGCAGTACTTC,CASSPGPSYEQYF
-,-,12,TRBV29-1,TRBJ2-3,TGCAGCGTTGGCGGGGTCACAGATACGCAGTATTTT,CSVGGVTDTQYF
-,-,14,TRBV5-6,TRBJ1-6,TGTGCCAGCAGCCCCCGCCAAGGGAGATCACCCCTCCACTTT,CASSPRQGRSPLHF
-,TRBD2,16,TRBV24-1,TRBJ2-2,TGTGCCACCAGCGAGACTGCGGGGGGGCGAATCGGGGAGCTGTTTTTT,CATSETAGGRIGELFF
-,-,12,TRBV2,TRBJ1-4,TGTGCCAGCGTGGGGGGGAATGAAAAACTGTTTTTT,CASVGGNEKLFF
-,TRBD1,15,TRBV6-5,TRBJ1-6,TGTGCCAGCAGGACCCCTCAGGGGGCGGATTCACCCCTCCACTTT,CASRTPQGADSPLHF
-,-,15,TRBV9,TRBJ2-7,TGTGCCAGCAGCGTAGGCCTCGGGGGATCCTACGAGCAGTACTTC,CASSVGLGGSYEQYF
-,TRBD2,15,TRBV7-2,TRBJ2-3,TGTGCCAGCAGCTTGGGTGGCGGGGGGACAGATACGCAGTATTTT,CASSLGGGGTDTQYF
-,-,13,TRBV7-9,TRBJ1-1,TGTGCCAGCAGGTTAACAGGAGTCACTGAAGCTTTCTTT,CASRLTGVTEAFF
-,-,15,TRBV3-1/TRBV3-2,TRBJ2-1,TGTGCCAGCAGCCAAGTAGTGAGGGTAGTAAATGAGCAGTTCTTC,CASSQVVRVVNEQFF
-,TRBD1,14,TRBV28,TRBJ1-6,TGTGCCAGCAGTTTAACAGGGGGGTATTCACCCCTCCACTTT,CASSLTGGYSPLHF
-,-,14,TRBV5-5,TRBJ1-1,TGTGCCAGCAGCGCCTACGGGGGTAGCACTGAAGCTTTCTTT,CASSAYGGSTEAFF
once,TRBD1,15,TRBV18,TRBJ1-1,TGTGCCAGCTCACCCGCGACAGGGTTTAGCGATGAAGCTTTCTTT,CASSPATGFSDEAFF
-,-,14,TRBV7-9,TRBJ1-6,TGTGCCAGCAGCTTCTCTACCACCAATTCACCCCTCCACTTT,CASSFSTTNSPLHF
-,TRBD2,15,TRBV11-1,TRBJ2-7,TGTGCCAGCAGCTCCCGGGGGCGGGAGGCCTACGAGCAGTACTTC,CASSSRGREAYEQYF
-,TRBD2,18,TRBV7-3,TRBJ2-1,TGTGCCAGCAGCGGTAGAGGGTTGATGCTAGCGGGAGTGAATGAGCAGTTCTTC,CASSGRGLMLAGVNEQFF
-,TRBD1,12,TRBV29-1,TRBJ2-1,TGCAGCGTTGGAAGACAGGGTTGGGAGCAGTTCTTC,CSVGRQGWEQFF
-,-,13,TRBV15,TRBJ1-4,TGTGCCACCAGCAGAGGAGGTTCGGAAAAACTGTTTTTT,CATSRGGSEKLFF
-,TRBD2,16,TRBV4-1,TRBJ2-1,TGCGCCAGCAGCCCCCGGCTAGCGGGGGCTTACAATGAGCAGTTCTTC,CASSPRLAGAYNEQFF
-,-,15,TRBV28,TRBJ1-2,TGTGCCAGCAGTCCCCGTAGACAGGACAACTATGGCTACACCTTC,CASSPRRQDNYGYTF
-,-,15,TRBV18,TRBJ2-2,TGTGCCAGCTCACCCCTACAGATAAACACCGGGGAGCTGTTTTTT,CASSPLQINTGELFF